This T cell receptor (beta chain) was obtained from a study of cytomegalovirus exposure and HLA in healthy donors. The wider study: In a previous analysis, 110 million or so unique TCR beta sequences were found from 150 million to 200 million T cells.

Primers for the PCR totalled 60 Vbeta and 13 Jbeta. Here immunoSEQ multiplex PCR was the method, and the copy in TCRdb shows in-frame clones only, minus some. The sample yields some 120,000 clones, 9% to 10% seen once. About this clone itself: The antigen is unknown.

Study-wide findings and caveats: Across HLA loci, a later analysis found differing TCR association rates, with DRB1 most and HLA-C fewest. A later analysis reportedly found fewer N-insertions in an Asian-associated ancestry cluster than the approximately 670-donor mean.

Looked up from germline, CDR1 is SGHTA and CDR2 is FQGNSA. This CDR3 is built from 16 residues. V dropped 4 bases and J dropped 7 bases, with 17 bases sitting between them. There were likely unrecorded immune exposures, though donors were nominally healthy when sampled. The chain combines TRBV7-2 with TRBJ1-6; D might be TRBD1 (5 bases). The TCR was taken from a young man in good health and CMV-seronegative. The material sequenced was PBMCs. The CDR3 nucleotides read TGTGCCAGCAGCTACGATGAGGGACTAAAGAATTCACCCCTCCACTTT. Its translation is CASSYDEGLKNSPLHF.